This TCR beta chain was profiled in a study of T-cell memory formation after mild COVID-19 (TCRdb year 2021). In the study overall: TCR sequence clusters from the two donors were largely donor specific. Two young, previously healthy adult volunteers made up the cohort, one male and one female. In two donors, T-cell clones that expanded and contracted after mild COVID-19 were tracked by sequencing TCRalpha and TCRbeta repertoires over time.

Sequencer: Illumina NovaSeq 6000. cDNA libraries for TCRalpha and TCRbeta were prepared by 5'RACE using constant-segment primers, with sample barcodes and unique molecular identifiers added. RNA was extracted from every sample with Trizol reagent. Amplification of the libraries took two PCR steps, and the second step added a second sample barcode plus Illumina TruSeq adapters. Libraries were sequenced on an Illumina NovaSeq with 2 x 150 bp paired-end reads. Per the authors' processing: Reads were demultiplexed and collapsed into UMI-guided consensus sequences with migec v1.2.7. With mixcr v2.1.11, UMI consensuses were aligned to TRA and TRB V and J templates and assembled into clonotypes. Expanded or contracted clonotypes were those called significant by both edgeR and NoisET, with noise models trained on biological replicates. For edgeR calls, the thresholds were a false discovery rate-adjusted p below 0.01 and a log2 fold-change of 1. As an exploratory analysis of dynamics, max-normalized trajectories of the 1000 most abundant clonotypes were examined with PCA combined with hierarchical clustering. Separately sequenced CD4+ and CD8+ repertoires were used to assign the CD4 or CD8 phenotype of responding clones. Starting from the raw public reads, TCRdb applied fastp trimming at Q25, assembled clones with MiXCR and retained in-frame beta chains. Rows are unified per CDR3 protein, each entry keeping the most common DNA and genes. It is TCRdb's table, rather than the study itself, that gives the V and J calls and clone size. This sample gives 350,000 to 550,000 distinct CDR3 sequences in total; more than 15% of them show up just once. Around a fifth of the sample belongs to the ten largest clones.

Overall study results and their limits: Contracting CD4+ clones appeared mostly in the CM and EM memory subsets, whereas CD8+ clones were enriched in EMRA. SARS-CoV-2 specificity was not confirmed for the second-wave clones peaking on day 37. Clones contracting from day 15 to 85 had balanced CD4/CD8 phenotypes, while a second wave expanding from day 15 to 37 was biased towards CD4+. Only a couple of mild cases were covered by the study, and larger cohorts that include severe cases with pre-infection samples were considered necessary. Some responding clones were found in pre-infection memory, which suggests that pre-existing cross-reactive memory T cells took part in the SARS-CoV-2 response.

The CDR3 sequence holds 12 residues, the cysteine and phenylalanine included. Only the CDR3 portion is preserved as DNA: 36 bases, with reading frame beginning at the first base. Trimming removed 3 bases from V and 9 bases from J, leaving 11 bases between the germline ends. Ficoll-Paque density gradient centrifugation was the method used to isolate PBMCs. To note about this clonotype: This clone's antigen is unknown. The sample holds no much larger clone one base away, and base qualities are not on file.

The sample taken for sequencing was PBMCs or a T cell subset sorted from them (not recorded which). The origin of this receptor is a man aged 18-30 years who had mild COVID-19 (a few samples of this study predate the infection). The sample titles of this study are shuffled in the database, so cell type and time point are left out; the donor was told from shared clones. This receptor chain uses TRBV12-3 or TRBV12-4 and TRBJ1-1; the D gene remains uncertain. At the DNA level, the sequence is TGTGCCAGCAGTTTGCCACGGATGAAAGCTTTCTTT. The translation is CASSLPRMKAFF.